This entry lists 4 T cell receptor beta chains sequenced from one sample in a study of CD8+CD57+ T cells in acquired aplastic anemia. Template material for TCR beta VDJ and CDR3 profiling consisted of genomic DNA. Each CDR3 protein is one row after TCRdb ran MiXCR on the reads. This sample has roughly 160,000 distinct CDR3 sequences, with 55% to 80% found just once. Sequenced input: sorted CD4+, CD8+, or CD8+CD57+ T cells (not recorded which) from PBMCs. The source of these receptors is a human donor in good health.

The chain joins TRBV15 to TRBJ2-1, with D maybe TRBD1 (8 bases). V was trimmed by 5 bases and J by 6 bases, leaving 14 bases between them. The CDR3 is 14 residues long. Germline V lookup: CDR1 LNHNV, CDR2 YYDKDF (reference sequence). The CDR3 is CATSLQGGSNEQFF. The CDR3 DNA reads as TGTGCCACCAGCTTACAGGGGGGGAGCAATGAGCAGTTCTTC.

This clonotype was observed many times. The chain employs TRBV5-6 and TRBJ2-3; D is uncertain. Germline CDR1 SGHDT, CDR2 YYEEEE. The V end was cut by 6 bases, the J end by 7 bases, with 12 bases between. This CDR3 region has 12 residues. The CDR3 DNA sequence: TGTGCCAGCACCCTTCTAGGGTATACGCAGTATTTT. Amino acids: CASTLLGYTQYF.

This clonotype was seen many times. The chain recombines TRBV13 with TRBJ2-3; D is perhaps TRBD1 or TRBD2 (6 bases each). V lost 5 bases, J lost 1 base, and 16 bases lay in between. CDR3 length equals 16 residues. Per the germline V gene, CDR1 is PRHDT and CDR2 is FYEKMQ (reference sequence). The chain's CDR3 is CASSPSGAVGTDTQYF. CDR3 sequence (DNA): TGTGCCAGCAGCCCATCGGGGGCCGTTGGCACAGATACGCAGTATTTT.

This rearrangement joins TRBV7-9 to TRBJ2-7, with D possibly being TRBD1 (6 bases). Germline CDR1 is SEHNR and CDR2 is FQNEAQ (reference sequence). The V and J ends lost 3 bases and 0 bases respectively, with 9 bases between them. The CDR3 covers 14 residues. CDR3 nucleotides: TGTGCCAGCAGCTTCCGGGACAACTCCTACGAGCAGTACTTC. Translation gives CASSFRDNSYEQYF.